A single sample is the source of the 10 T cell receptor beta chains below, sequenced in a study of human T cells and chemical hapten exposure. TCRdb reprocessed the RACE reads via MiXCR and lists one record per CDR3 protein. The sample records 55,000 to 75,000 distinct CDR3 sequences, under 15% being singletons. Time point noted: patch test 3, about 24 weeks after DPC sensitization. Treatment: therapeutic diphenylcyclopropenone sensitization with weekly scalp DPC. The sample consisted of whole blood, taken in connection with sensitization to the hapten diphenylcyclopropenone (DPC). The receptor source for this set is a man younger than 45 with alopecia areata. Some clones in this sample may be carry-over from other donors' samples.

Only a few counts were recorded for this clonotype. The V and J genes are TRBV3-1 and TRBJ1-4; D call uncertain. Per the germline V gene, CDR1 is LGHDT and CDR2 is YNNKEL (reference sequence). The CDR3 spans 13 residues. V lost 4 bases and J 7 bases, leaving 10 bases between the germline ends. CDR3 region: CASSPRLAEKLFF. Written as DNA, the CDR3 is TGTGCCAGCAGCCCCCGGTTGGCTGAAAAACTGTTTTTT. The full variable domain, in which reference TRBV3-1 and TRBJ1-4 provide the parts outside the CDR3, is DTAVSQTPKYLVTQMGNDKSIKCEQNLGHDTMYWYKQDSKKFLKIMFSYNNKELIINETVPNRFSPKSPDKAHLNLHINSLELGDSAVYFCASSPRLAEKLFFGSGTQLSVL.

A few counts support this clonotype. The rearrangement links TRBV29-1 to TRBJ2-2, with 7 bases fitting TRBD1. The CDR3 consists of 16 residues. Trimming removed 6 bases from V and 0 bases from J; junction bases left unmatched: 10. Germline values: CDR1 SQVTM, CDR2 ANQGSEA. The CDR3 loop is CSVRRPGTANTGELFF. The CDR3 DNA is TGCAGCGTGCGAAGACCCGGGACAGCGAACACCGGGGAGCTGTTTTTT.

This clonotype was detected a few times. V is TRBV5-1 and J is TRBJ1-2; D is undetermined. The CDR3 extends over 13 amino acids. Germline lookup yields CDR1 SGHRS and CDR2 YFSETQ. The V end lost 0 bases, the J end lost 4 bases, and 7 bases lay between the germline ends. CDR3 loop: CASSLEGRYGYTF. As DNA, the CDR3 is TGCGCCAGCAGCTTGGAAGGACGCTATGGCTACACCTTC.

In this sample, this clonotype turned up a few times. The V call is TRBV29-1, the J call TRBJ2-2; 9 bases fit TRBD1. This CDR3 comprises 15 residues. After removal of 6 bases from V and 5 bases from J, the junction contained 10 bases not matched to a gene. Germline V gene lookup returns CDR1 SQVTM and CDR2 ANQGSEA. The CDR3 region is CSVLGDRARTGELFF. The CDR3 nucleotides read TGCAGCGTACTGGGGGACAGGGCGAGGACCGGGGAGCTGTTTTTT.

This sequence joins TRBV27 and TRBJ1-2, with D possibly matching TRBD1 (5 bases). CDR1 is MNHEY and CDR2 is SMNVEV in the germline V gene (reference sequence). The CDR3 runs 13 residues. Trimming cost V 8 bases and J 2 bases, with 12 bases left between them. This chain's CDR3 is CASLGAGNYGYTF. The CDR3 DNA is TGTGCCAGCCTAGGGGCAGGAAACTATGGCTACACCTTC.

This clonotype was observed at least ten times. The rearrangement joins TRBV6-4 to TRBJ1-2; weak D call: TRBD1 (5 bases). The germline V gene encodes CDR1 MRHNA and CDR2 SNTAGT. Trimming shortened V by 3 bases and J by 5 bases, and 16 bases separated the two germline ends. CDR3 length: 15 residues. CDR3 nucleotide sequence: TGTGCCAGCAGTGAAGCCCAGGGAGACGGTTATGGCTACACCTTC. Its protein is CASSEAQGDGYGYTF.

The gene calls are TRBV6-2 or TRBV6-3 and TRBJ2-1; 9 nucleotides align to TRBD1. CDR1 MNHEY and CDR2 SVGEGT come from the germline V gene. V was pared by 2 bases and J by 8 bases, with 7 bases of the junction left unmatched. There are 15 residues in the CDR3. CDR3 sequence reads: CASSYRDRVGDEQFF. In DNA form, the CDR3 reads TGTGCCAGCAGTTACAGGGACAGGGTCGGCGATGAGCAGTTCTTC.

This clonotype was detected many times. This rearrangement joins TRBV20-1 to TRBJ1-1, with no clear D. The CDR3 is 12 amino acids. V gave up 5 bases and J gave up 1 base, with 8 bases separating them. Germline assignment: CDR1 DFQATT and CDR2 SNEGSKA (reference sequence). The CDR3 here is CSAVAPNTEAFF. The DNA of the CDR3 is TGCAGTGCTGTGGCCCCGAACACTGAAGCTTTCTTT.

This clonotype was counted only a few times. This chain connects TRBV11-1 to TRBJ2-6; 9 nucleotides line up with TRBD1. Per germline, CDR1 SGHAT and CDR2 FQDESV (reference sequence). The CDR3 is 17 residues long. V lost 5 bases, J lost 0 bases, and 5 bases stayed unmatched. The CDR3 coding sequence is TGTGCCAGCAGCCCGGGACAGGGCAGCTCTGGGGCCAACGTCCTGACTTTC. Translation: CASSPGQGSSGANVLTF.

In its sample, this clonotype was seen many times. CDR3 region: CASSPLRVRNQPQHF. CDR3 coding DNA: TGTGCCAGCTCCCCGCTTCGGGTAAGGAATCAGCCCCAGCATTTT. The rearrangement joins TRBV18 to TRBJ1-5; no clear D gene. There are 15 residues in the CDR3. Between the trimmed V and J ends, which lost 6 bases and 4 bases, there was a span of 16 bases. Germline V gene sequence: CDR1 KGHSH, CDR2 LQKENI.